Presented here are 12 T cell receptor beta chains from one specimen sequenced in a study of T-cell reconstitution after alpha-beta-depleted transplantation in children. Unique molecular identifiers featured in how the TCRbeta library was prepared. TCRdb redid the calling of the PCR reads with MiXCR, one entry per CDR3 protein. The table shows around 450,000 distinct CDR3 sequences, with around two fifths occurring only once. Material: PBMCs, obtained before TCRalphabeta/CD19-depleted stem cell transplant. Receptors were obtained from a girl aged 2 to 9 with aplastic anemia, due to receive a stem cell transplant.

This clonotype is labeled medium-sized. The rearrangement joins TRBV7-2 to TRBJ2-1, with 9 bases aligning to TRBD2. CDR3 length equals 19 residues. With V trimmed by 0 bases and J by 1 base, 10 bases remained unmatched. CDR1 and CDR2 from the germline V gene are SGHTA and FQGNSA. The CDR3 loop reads CASSLAASGRTKSYNEQFF. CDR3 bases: TGTGCCAGCAGCTTAGCAGCCAGCGGGAGGACGAAATCCTACAATGAGCAGTTCTTC.

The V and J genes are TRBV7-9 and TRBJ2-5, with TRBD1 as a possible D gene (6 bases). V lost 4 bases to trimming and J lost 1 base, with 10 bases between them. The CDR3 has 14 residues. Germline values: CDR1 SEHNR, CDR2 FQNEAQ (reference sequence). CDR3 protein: CASSSNRVQETQYF. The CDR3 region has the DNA TGTGCCAGCAGCTCCAACAGGGTCCAAGAGACCCAGTACTTC. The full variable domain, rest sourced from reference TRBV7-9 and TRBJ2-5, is DTGVSQNPRHKITKRGQNVTFRCDPISEHNRLYWYRQTLGQGPEFLTYFQNEAQLEKSRLLSDRFSAERPKGSFSTLEIQRTEQGDSAMYLCASSSNRVQETQYFGPGTRLLVL.

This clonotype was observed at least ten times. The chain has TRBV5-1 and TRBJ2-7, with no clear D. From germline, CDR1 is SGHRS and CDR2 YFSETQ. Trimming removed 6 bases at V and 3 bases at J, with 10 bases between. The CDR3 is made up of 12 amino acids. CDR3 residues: CASKERGYEQYF. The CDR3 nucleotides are TGCGCCAGCAAAGAGCGAGGCTACGAGCAGTACTTC.

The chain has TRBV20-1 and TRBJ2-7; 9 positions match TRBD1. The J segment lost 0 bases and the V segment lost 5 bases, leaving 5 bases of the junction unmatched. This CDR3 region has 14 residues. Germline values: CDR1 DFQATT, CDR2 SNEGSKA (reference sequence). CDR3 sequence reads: CSALDRGSSYEQYF. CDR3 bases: TGCAGTGCTCTCGACAGGGGGAGCTCCTACGAGCAGTACTTC.

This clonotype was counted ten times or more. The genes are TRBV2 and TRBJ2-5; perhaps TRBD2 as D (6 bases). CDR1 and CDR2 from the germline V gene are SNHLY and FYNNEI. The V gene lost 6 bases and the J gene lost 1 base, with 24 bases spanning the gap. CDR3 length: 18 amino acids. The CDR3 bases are TGTGCCAGCAGAATTCGACGGGACGGAGGGGAATTCCAAGAGACCCAGTACTTC. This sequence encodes CASRIRRDGGEFQETQYF. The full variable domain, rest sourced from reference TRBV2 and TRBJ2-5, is EPEVTQTPSHQVTQMGQEVILRCVPISNHLYFYWYRQILGQKVEFLVSFYNNEISEKSEIFDDQFSVERPDGSNFTLKIRSTKLEDSAMYFCASRIRRDGGEFQETQYFGPGTRLLVL.

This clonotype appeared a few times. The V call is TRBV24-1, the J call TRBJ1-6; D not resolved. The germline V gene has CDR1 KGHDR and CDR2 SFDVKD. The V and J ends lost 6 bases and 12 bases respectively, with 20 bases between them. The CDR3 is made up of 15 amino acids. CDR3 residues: CATSRDGRTIKPLHF. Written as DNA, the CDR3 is TGTGCCACCAGTCGGGATGGCCGGACCATCAAACCCCTCCACTTT.

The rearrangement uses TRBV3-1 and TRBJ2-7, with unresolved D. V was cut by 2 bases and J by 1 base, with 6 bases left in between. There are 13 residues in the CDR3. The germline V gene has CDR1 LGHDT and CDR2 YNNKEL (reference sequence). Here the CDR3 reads CASSQMRSYEQYF. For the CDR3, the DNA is TGTGCCAGCAGCCAAATGAGGTCCTACGAGCAGTACTTC.

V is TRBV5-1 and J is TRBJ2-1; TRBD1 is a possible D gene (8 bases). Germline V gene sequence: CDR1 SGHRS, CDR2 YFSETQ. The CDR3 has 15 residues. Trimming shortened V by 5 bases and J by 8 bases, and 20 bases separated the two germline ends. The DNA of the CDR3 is TGCGCCAGCAGGTCCCGTACAGGGGGGGAGGATGAGCAGTTCTTC. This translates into CASRSRTGGEDEQFF.

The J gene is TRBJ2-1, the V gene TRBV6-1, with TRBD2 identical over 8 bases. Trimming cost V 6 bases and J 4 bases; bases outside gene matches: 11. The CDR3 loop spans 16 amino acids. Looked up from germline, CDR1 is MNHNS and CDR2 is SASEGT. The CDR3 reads CASSLAAGEAYNEQFF. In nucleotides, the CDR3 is TGTGCCAGCAGCCTAGCAGCGGGAGAAGCATACAATGAGCAGTTCTTC.

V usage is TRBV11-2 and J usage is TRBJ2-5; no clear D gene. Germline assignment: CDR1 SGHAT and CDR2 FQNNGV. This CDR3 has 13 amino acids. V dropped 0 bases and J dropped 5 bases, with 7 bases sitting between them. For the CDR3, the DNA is TGTGCCAGCAGCTTAGAAAGAATGGAGACCCAGTACTTC. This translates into CASSLERMETQYF.

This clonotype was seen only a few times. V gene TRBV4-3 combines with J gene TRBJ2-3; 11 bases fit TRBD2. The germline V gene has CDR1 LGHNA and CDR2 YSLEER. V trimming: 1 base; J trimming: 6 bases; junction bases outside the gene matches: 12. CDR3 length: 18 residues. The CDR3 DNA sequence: TGCGCCAGCAGCCAAGCGGGACTAGCGGTAATCGGCGGGGATACGCAGTATTTT. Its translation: CASSQAGLAVIGGDTQYF.

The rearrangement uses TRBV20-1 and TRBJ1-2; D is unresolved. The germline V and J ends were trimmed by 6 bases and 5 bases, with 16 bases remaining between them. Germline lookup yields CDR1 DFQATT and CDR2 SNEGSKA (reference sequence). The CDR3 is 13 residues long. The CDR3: CSAHRRPLYGYTF. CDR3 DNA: TGCAGTGCACATCGGCGGCCATTATATGGCTACACCTTC.